Listed below are T cell receptor beta chains from one sample, sequenced in a study of immune characteristics of hereditary and idiopathic chronic pancreatitis. Sequencing used immunoSEQ multiplex PCR; TCRdb keeps in-frame clones, though not all of them. The table includes 1,500 to 2,000 clones, 60% to 75% detected once. Specimen: pancreas tissue with hereditary chronic pancreatitis. All receptors derive from a human donor with chronic pancreatitis. The CDR3 runs from the conserved cysteine through the conserved F or W.

CASSSAGTSGRYEQYF	TRBV28	TRBJ2-7
CSVEDDRDTIYF	TRBV29-1	TRBJ1-3
CSVENYDTDTQYF	TRBV29-1	TRBJ2-3
CASRNTGELFF	TRBV11-3	TRBJ2-2
CASSYFQGSVSNQPQHF	TRBV28	TRBJ1-5
CASEVCVPGTYGYTF	TRBV5-4	TRBJ1-2
CASSLGNTEAFF	TRBV12-3/TRBV12-4	TRBJ1-1
CATSGTEGTGELFF	TRBV10-3	TRBJ2-2
CASSSGTSVSYEQYF	TRBV7-9	TRBJ2-7
CASSEETGGGTEAFF	TRBV6-1	TRBJ1-1
CASSDGQGISEQYF	TRBV2	TRBJ2-7
CASSLPPTGPANTEAFF	TRBV28	TRBJ1-1
CASSYGRGGLGQPQHF	TRBV6-5	TRBJ1-5
CASHSGTSYEQYF	TRBV6-5	TRBJ2-7
CASSPTQAGHYNEQFF	TRBV14	TRBJ2-1
CASSQDPAGYSPLHF	TRBV14	TRBJ1-6
CASKGAGSYEQYF	TRBV19	TRBJ2-7
CASSDVSFNEKLFF	TRBV25-1	TRBJ1-4
CATSRGYLGTEAFF	TRBV15	TRBJ1-1
CASSLRGGNEKLFF	TRBV7-3	TRBJ1-4
CSVEQGVGQPQHF	TRBV29-1	TRBJ1-5
CASSLIGQFERMNTEAFF	TRBV7-8	TRBJ1-1
CSVESGGEQYF	TRBV29-1	TRBJ2-7
CASSSQQGTEAFF	TRBV7-2	TRBJ1-1
CASSWAPKDTIYF	TRBV12-3/TRBV12-4	TRBJ1-3
CASSQSRRRDQPQHF	TRBV23-1	TRBJ1-5
CASSPEESTGNLAKNIQYF	TRBV5-1	TRBJ2-4
CASRTHQASPLHF	TRBV28	TRBJ1-6
CASSRPPGLAGVETQYF	TRBV27	TRBJ2-5
CATSRGLNTEAFF	TRBV24-1	TRBJ1-1
CASNTRTGGMNEQFF	TRBV19	TRBJ2-1